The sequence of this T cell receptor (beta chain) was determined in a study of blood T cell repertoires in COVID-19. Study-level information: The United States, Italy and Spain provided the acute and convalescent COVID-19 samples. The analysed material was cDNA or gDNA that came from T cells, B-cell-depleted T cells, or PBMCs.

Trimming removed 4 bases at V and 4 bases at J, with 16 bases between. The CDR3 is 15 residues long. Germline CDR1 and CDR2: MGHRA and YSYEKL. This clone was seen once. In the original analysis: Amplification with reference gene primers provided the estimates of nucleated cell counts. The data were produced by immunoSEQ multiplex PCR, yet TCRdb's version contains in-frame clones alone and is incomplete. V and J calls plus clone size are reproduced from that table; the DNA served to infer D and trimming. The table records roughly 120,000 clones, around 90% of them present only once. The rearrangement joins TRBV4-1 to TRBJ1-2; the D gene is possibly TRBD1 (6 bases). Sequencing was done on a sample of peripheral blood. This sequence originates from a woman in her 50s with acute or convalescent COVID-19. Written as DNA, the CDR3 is TGCGCCAGCAGCCCGAATTCACAGGGCGGCTATGGCTACACCTTC. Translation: CASSPNSQGGYGYTF.